Sequencing of this TCR beta chain was carried out in a study of shared clonotypes between healthy human individuals. Study conclusions and caveats: Researchers sampled only blood; tissue repertoires likely differ.

Points on this clone: Its antigen is undetermined.

Trimming took 5 bases from V and 10 from J, leaving 17 bases between them. Germline-derived CDR1 and CDR2 are SGHTA and FQGNSA. The CDR3 spans 14 residues. Nashville, Tennessee was home to all donors, who were Caucasian adults. The protocol was immunoSEQ multiplex PCR, while the TCRdb copy is restricted to in-frame clones and leaves out a portion. The sample records roughly 1,500,000 clones, approximately 98.5% being singletons. The V call is TRBV7-2, the J call TRBJ1-4; D unclear. This TCR was recovered from a man younger than 45 in good health. The specimen was naive CD4+ T cells sorted from blood. Documented subset: CD45RA+ positively selected. The CDR3 loop is CASSPQDSLGKLFF. The DNA of the CDR3 is TGTGCCAGCAGCCCTCAAGATTCTTTGGGAAAACTGTTTTTT.